This T cell receptor beta chain stems from a study of T cell responses to AZD1222 COVID-19 vaccine. Study-wide findings and caveats: The donor group comprised mostly white British people and more females; the analysis possibly underestimated clonal diversity.

The table came from immunoSEQ multiplex PCR; TCRdb's copy has only in-frame clones and leaves some out. The sample has 100,000 to 150,000 clones; around 91% are singletons. The CDR3 has 15 residues. V dropped 2 bases and J dropped 2 bases, with 11 bases sitting between them. In germline, CDR1 is SGHTS, CDR2 YDEGEE. Of note for this clone: No antigen is known for it.

The TCR was taken from an adult in good health. Material: peripheral blood, obtained on day 0 of MenACWY control vaccination. The rearrangement links TRBV5-8 to TRBJ1-5; D not certain. The CDR3 loop reads CASSLRVLGNQPQHF. The CDR3 nucleotides read TGTGCCAGCAGCTTACGAGTGCTTGGCAATCAGCCCCAGCATTTT.